The clone carrying this TCR beta chain was recorded a few times. The antigen remains unidentified. V lost 3 bases to trimming and J lost 7 bases, with 15 bases between them. This CDR3 has 15 amino acids. The investigators amplified TCR beta CDR3 regions from RNA transcripts. A first-round RT-PCR of the TCR CDR3 used the HTBI primer set. One entry per CDR3 protein results from TCRdb running MiXCR on the multiplex PCR reads. The sample has 490,000 or so distinct CDR3 sequences, about 46% seen once. This record belongs to a study of T cells in Graves' hyperthyroidism and ophthalmopathy. Regarding the study as a whole: The model predicted ophthalmopathy a median 6.5 months before onset. Expanded thyroid clonotypes (above 0.001) were mostly also found in blood.

Patients showing uncontrolled infection, other autoimmune disease, pregnancy or lactation were ineligible. Each diagnosis was grounded in clinical symptoms, serum thyroxine and TRAb, thyroid ultrasound, and orbital computed tomography. Input material: peripheral blood or thyroid tissue (not recorded which). This TCR derives from an adult woman with Graves' disease, either hyperthyroidism or ophthalmopathy (not recorded which). The chain is built from TRBV12-3 or TRBV12-4 and TRBJ2-2; D not resolved. For the CDR3, the DNA is TGTGCCAGCAGTTTGAGCCGGGTCCGACTCGGGGAGCTGTTTTTT. Translating gives CASSLSRVRLGELFF.